Below, 24 T cell receptor beta chains from the same sample are listed, as sequenced in a study of control samples from healthy donors and cancer patients. The table came from immunoSEQ multiplex PCR; TCRdb's copy has only in-frame clones and leaves some out. This sample has around 90,000 clones; roughly 84% occur once, and the top ten carry around 2.1%. The material sequenced was blood. Receptors were obtained from a woman aged 40 to 50 in good health.

The chain links TRBV6-5 to TRBJ1-2; no definite D call. V was cut by 6 bases and J by 2 bases, with 10 bases left in between. The CDR3 totals 13 residues. From germline, CDR1 is MNHEY and CDR2 SVGAGI. CDR3 DNA: TGTGCCAGCAGAACGACGGGAAACTATGGCTACACCTTC. It specifies CASRTTGNYGYTF.

The chain employs TRBV9 and TRBJ1-3; D gene uncertain. The CDR3 has 15 amino acids. Between the trimmed V and J ends, which lost 0 bases and 0 bases, there was a span of 7 bases. Germline loops: CDR1 SGDLS, CDR2 YYNGEE. The DNA for the CDR3 is TGTGCCAGCAGCGTAGCTCCGAGCTCTGGAAACACCATATATTTT. It codes for CASSVAPSSGNTIYF.

The V call is TRBV5-8, the J call TRBJ1-2; perhaps TRBD1 as D (6 bases). Trimming took off 4 bases at V and 4 bases at J, with 14 bases between the two ends. The CDR3 is 14 amino acids. Germline CDR1 and CDR2: SGHTS and YDEGEE. The CDR3 protein is CASSEWTVSYGYTF. The CDR3, as DNA: TGTGCCAGCAGCGAATGGACAGTTAGCTATGGCTACACCTTC. The variable domain in full, completed from reference TRBV5-8 and TRBJ1-2, reads EAGVTQSPTHLIKTRGQQATLRCSPISGHTSVYWYQQALGLGLQFLLWYDEGEERNRGNFPPRFSGRQFPNYSSELNVNALELEDSALYLCASSEWTVSYGYTFGSGTRLTVV.

The genes are TRBV5-1 and TRBJ2-2; 9 bases line up with TRBD1. Per the germline V gene, CDR1 is SGHRS and CDR2 is YFSETQ. The CDR3 has 16 amino acids. The J segment lost 5 bases and the V segment lost 7 bases, leaving 12 bases of the junction unmatched. CDR3 DNA sequence: TGCGCCAGCCGCTACTCCGGGACAGGGCTGACCGGGGAGCTGTTTTTT. Translating gives CASRYSGTGLTGELFF.

The CDR3: CASLRETQYF. The CDR3 coding sequence is TGTGCCAGCCTAAGGGAGACCCAGTACTTC. The chain employs TRBV2 and TRBJ2-5; D ambiguous. This CDR3 comprises 10 residues. In germline, CDR1 is SNHLY, CDR2 FYNNEI. The V gene lost 8 bases and the J gene lost 5 bases, with 6 bases spanning the gap.

This clone was seen just once. The V and J genes are TRBV3-1 (or the pseudogene TRBV3-2) and TRBJ1-4, with D hard to call. CDR3 length: 15 residues. CDR1 and CDR2 (germline): LGHDT, YNNKEL (reference sequence). V lost 6 bases and J 0 bases, leaving 11 bases between the germline ends. The CDR3 reads CASSHSPATNEKLFF. CDR3 in DNA: TGTGCCAGCAGTCACAGTCCTGCAACTAATGAAAAACTGTTTTTT.

CDR3 amino acids: CASSESGGRNIQYF. The CDR3 DNA is TGTGCCAGCAGCGAAAGCGGGGGGAGGAACATTCAGTACTTC. The genes are TRBV7-3 and TRBJ2-4, with 9 bases fitting TRBD2. With 5 bases clipped from V and 7 bases from J, the junction kept 6 bases outside the gene matches. The CDR3 length is 14 residues. Germline CDR1 SGHTA, CDR2 FQGTGA.

This clone has a handful of counts. The genes are TRBV6-5 and TRBJ1-1, with 8 bases that match TRBD1. With V trimmed by 6 bases and J by 3 bases, 3 bases remained unmatched. Germline V CDR1 and CDR2: MNHEY, SVGAGI. This CDR3 is 13 amino acids long. The CDR3 region is CASRTGVYTEAFF. The CDR3 DNA follows: TGTGCCAGCAGGACAGGGGTATACACTGAAGCTTTCTTT.

This sequence joins TRBV2 and TRBJ1-1, with D possibly matching TRBD1 (5 bases). Germline V gene data show CDR1 as SNHLY and CDR2 as FYNNEI. The CDR3 has 14 residues. V shed 4 bases and J shed 5 bases, with 14 bases lying between them. CDR3 coding DNA: TGTGCCAGCAGTGTGGACGGGAGGGGTACTGAAGCTTTCTTT. This codes for CASSVDGRGTEAFF.

The chain recombines TRBV27 with TRBJ2-1, with D perhaps matching TRBD2 (5 bases). Trimming removed 6 bases at V and 7 bases at J, with 13 bases between. Germline CDR1 is MNHEY and CDR2 is SMNVEV (reference sequence). CDR3 length equals 13 residues. In DNA form, the CDR3 reads TGTGCCAGCAGGCGGGCGTGGAGGAATGAGCAGTTCTTC. The encoded protein is CASRRAWRNEQFF.

The gene calls are TRBV6-5 and TRBJ1-1; 7 positions match TRBD1. With V trimmed by 0 bases and J by 0 bases, 4 bases remained unmatched. The CDR3 has 16 residues. CDR1 is MNHEY and CDR2 is SVGAGI in the germline V gene. The CDR3 region is CASSYSQGGLNTEAFF. The CDR3 DNA is TGTGCCAGCAGTTACTCCCAGGGGGGATTGAACACTGAAGCTTTCTTT.

The V call is TRBV7-3, the J call TRBJ2-2; 9 nucleotides align to TRBD2. The CDR3 spans 15 residues. V gave up 8 bases and J gave up 3 bases; unmatched junction bases: 7. The germline V gene has CDR1 SGHTA and CDR2 FQGTGA. The CDR3 nucleotides read TGTGCCAGCGCCTTGGCGGGGGGGCACACCGGGGAGCTGTTTTTT. Encoded protein: CASALAGGHTGELFF. The variable domain in full, completed from reference TRBV7-3 and TRBJ2-2, reads GAGVSQTPSNKVTEKGKYVELRCDPISGHTALYWYRQSLGQGPEFLIYFQGTGAADDSGLPNDRFFAVRPEGSVSTLKIQRTERGDSAVYLCASALAGGHTGELFFGEGSRLTVL.

The V gene is TRBV10-3, the J gene TRBJ2-2; TRBD2 is a possible D gene (6 bases). This CDR3 comprises 14 residues. Looked up from germline, CDR1 is ENHRY and CDR2 is SYGVKD. Trimming left V 4 bases short and J 4 bases short, with 10 bases between. The CDR3 nucleotides are TGTGCCATCAGTGCGGGGGTCCTCACCGGGGAGCTGTTTTTT. This gives the protein CAISAGVLTGELFF.

The V gene is TRBV25-1, the J gene TRBJ2-3, with D possibly called TRBD1 or TRBD2 (5 bases each). Germline-derived CDR1 and CDR2 are MGHDK and SYGVNS. The CDR3 loop spans 18 amino acids. V lost 1 base and J 0 bases, leaving 17 bases between the germline ends. The CDR3 DNA sequence: TGTGCCAGCAGTGAATGGGGTACGAATGGGGACAGCACAGATACGCAGTATTTT. Translation gives CASSEWGTNGDSTDTQYF.

This chain connects TRBV4-1 to TRBJ2-5; TRBD2 aligns across 13 bases. Per the germline V gene, CDR1 is MGHRA and CDR2 is YSYEKL. The CDR3 contains 18 residues. J lost 9 bases, V lost 0 bases, and 13 bases had no gene match. This chain's CDR3 is CASSQDLGTSGARGAQYF. As DNA, the CDR3 is TGCGCCAGCAGCCAAGATCTAGGGACTAGCGGGGCCCGGGGGGCCCAGTACTTC.

V is TRBV7-9 and J is TRBJ2-7; no definite D call. Germline V lookup: CDR1 SEHNR, CDR2 FQNEAQ (reference sequence). Deletions cut 1 base from V and 8 bases from J, with 12 bases between. The CDR3 sequence is 13 residues long. CDR3 DNA: TGTGCCAGCAGCTTAGGGTACCAGTTTCAGCAGTACTTC. This sequence encodes CASSLGYQFQQYF.

The CDR3 DNA sequence: TGTGCCAGCAGTGTAGGTCCAGGGGAATACGAGCAGTACTTC. Residues: CASSVGPGEYEQYF. The genes are TRBV2 and TRBJ2-7; possibly TRBD1 for D (6 bases). The germline CDR1 and CDR2 sequences are SNHLY and FYNNEI. V lost 4 bases to trimming and J lost 4 bases, with 14 bases between them. The CDR3 has 14 residues. Complete variable domain (other parts from reference TRBV2 and TRBJ2-7): EPEVTQTPSHQVTQMGQEVILRCVPISNHLYFYWYRQILGQKVEFLVSFYNNEISEKSEIFDDQFSVERPDGSNFTLKIRSTKLEDSAMYFCASSVGPGEYEQYFGPGTRLTVT.

V gene TRBV15 combines with J gene TRBJ2-3, with 7 bases identical to TRBD1. The V segment lost 8 bases and the J segment 0 bases; nucleotides outside the gene matches: 11. The CDR3 spans 16 residues. The germline CDR1 and CDR2 sequences are LNHNV and YYDKDF (reference sequence). The CDR3 DNA sequence: TGTGCCACCTGGGACAGTGTGAAAATTAGCACAGATACGCAGTATTTT. Protein product: CATWDSVKISTDTQYF.

The chain recombines TRBV27 with TRBJ1-1; 8 bases agree with TRBD1. Trimming took 5 bases from V and 4 from J; bases not matched to a gene: 12. CDR1 MNHEY and CDR2 SMNVEV come from the germline V gene (reference sequence). This CDR3 has 16 residues. As DNA, the CDR3 is TGTGCCAGCAGTCCGGGCATGGGACAGGTCTTCACTGAAGCTTTCTTT. Its translation: CASSPGMGQVFTEAFF.

This clone was seen ten or more times. The chain combines TRBV19 with TRBJ1-5; tentative D call: TRBD1 (6 bases). This CDR3 is built from 16 residues. Between the trimmed V and J ends, which lost 4 bases and 0 bases, there was a span of 13 bases. CDR1 and CDR2 from the germline V gene are LNHDA and SQIVND (reference sequence). The CDR3 bases are TGTGCCAGTAGTAGGACGGACAGCTATAGCAATCAGCCCCAGCATTTT. Translating it yields CASSRTDSYSNQPQHF.

V is TRBV11-2 and J is TRBJ1-4; 7 nucleotides match TRBD1. The V gene end was trimmed by 11 bases and the J gene end by 1 base; junction bases not matched to a gene: 10. Germline V gene lookup returns CDR1 SGHAT and CDR2 FQNNGV. This CDR3 is built from 15 residues. This CDR3 is CAVQGVSRTNEKLFF. DNA of the CDR3: TGTGCCGTGCAGGGGGTATCGCGAACTAATGAAAAACTGTTTTTT.

The chain combines TRBV7-3 with TRBJ2-2; the D gene is possibly TRBD2 (5 bases). Germline assignment: CDR1 SGHTA and CDR2 FQGTGA. The CDR3 extends over 14 amino acids. The ends were cut back, 4 bases at V and 1 base at J, with 7 bases in the middle. Written as DNA, the CDR3 is TGTGCCAGCAGCTCCGAGGGGAACACCGGGGAGCTGTTTTTT. Translated, it gives CASSSEGNTGELFF. Full variable domain (outside the CDR3, taken from reference TRBV7-3 and TRBJ2-2): GAGVSQTPSNKVTEKGKYVELRCDPISGHTALYWYRQSLGQGPEFLIYFQGTGAADDSGLPNDRFFAVRPEGSVSTLKIQRTERGDSAVYLCASSSEGNTGELFFGEGSRLTVL.

This clone was detected only a few times. This chain joins TRBV5-1 and TRBJ1-2; unclear D gene. Germline V gene sequence: CDR1 SGHRS, CDR2 YFSETQ. Trimming removed 0 bases from V and 6 bases from J, with 6 bases in between. The CDR3 has 12 residues. CDR3 sequence (DNA): TGCGCCAGCAGCTTGGTCGGGGATGGCTACACCTTC. Translation: CASSLVGDGYTF.

The V gene is TRBV18, the J gene TRBJ1-2, with 8 bases aligning to TRBD1. J gave up 5 bases and V 3 bases, and 20 bases lay outside the gene matches. Per the germline V gene, CDR1 is KGHSH and CDR2 is LQKENI. The CDR3 length is 19 residues. The CDR3 here is CASSPQIRTGQGTTYGYTF. DNA for the CDR3: TGTGCCAGCTCACCCCAGATACGAACAGGACAGGGAACCACGTATGGCTACACCTTC.